The 12 T cell receptor beta chains presented below share a single source sample, sequenced in a study of blood T cell repertoires in COVID-19. TCRdb keeps only in-frame clones here, not all; method: immunoSEQ multiplex PCR. The sample yields some 17,000 clones, 70% to 85% seen once. The sequenced sample was peripheral blood. The receptors here all came from a man between 65 and 85 years old with COVID-19, enrolled during active disease.

This clone occurred once. This chain links TRBV29-1 with TRBJ1-1; the match to TRBD1 covers 7 bases. CDR3 length equals 11 residues. Germline V CDR1 and CDR2: SQVTM, ANQGSEA. V lost 6 bases and J lost 6; bases outside the gene matches: 4. DNA for the CDR3: TGCAGCGTCTTGACAGGGCCTGAAGCTTTCTTT. Amino acid sequence: CSVLTGPEAFF.

This clone has more than one count but fewer than ten. The chain joins TRBV5-1 to TRBJ2-5; no clear D gene. The CDR3 runs 14 residues. Trimming took off 4 bases at V and 1 base at J, with 11 bases between the two ends. Germline V gene data show CDR1 as SGHRS and CDR2 as YFSETQ. CDR3 coding DNA: TGCGCCAGCAGCCATTATAGCTTCCAAGAGACCCAGTACTTC. As protein: CASSHYSFQETQYF.

The chain employs TRBV4-1 and TRBJ1-4; TRBD1 might be the D (5 bases). The CDR3 covers 15 residues. V lost 2 bases and J lost 6, with 13 bases in between. CDR1 is MGHRA and CDR2 is YSYEKL in the germline V gene. This chain's CDR3 is CASSQLTGMDEKLFF. In DNA, the CDR3 is TGCGCCAGCAGCCAACTAACAGGAATGGATGAAAAACTGTTTTTT.

This chain joins TRBV6-4 and TRBJ1-2; D unresolved. CDR3 length equals 13 residues. In germline, CDR1 is MRHNA, CDR2 SNTAGT. Trimming left V 0 bases short and J 7 bases short, with 9 bases between. This chain's CDR3 is CASSDSNGFGYTF. In DNA form, the CDR3 reads TGTGCCAGCAGTGACTCGAACGGGTTTGGCTACACCTTC.

V usage is TRBV9 and J usage is TRBJ2-2; no clear D gene. CDR1 is SGDLS, CDR2 YYNGEE, per germline. The CDR3 has 15 residues. Trimming stripped 4 bases from V and 0 bases from J, with 10 bases between. DNA of the CDR3: TGTGCCAGCAGCTTAGACGCGGCGAACACCGGGGAGCTGTTTTTT. It specifies CASSLDAANTGELFF.

This clone was counted a single time. The chain couples TRBV28 to TRBJ2-7, with TRBD2 identical over 9 bases. Germline values: CDR1 MDHEN, CDR2 SYDVKM. V was clipped by 5 bases and J by 5 bases; unmatched bases: 7. The CDR3 extends over 14 amino acids. The CDR3 protein is CASSPGTSYHEQYF. The CDR3 DNA reads TGTGCCAGCAGTCCCGGGACTAGCTACCACGAGCAGTACTTC.

This clone showed up just once. This chain links TRBV10-3 with TRBJ2-1; TRBD1 agrees at 8 bases. The V segment lost 7 bases and the J segment 6 bases; nucleotides outside the gene matches: 5. CDR1 and CDR2 from the germline V gene are ENHRY and SYGVKD. The CDR3 covers 13 residues. In DNA, the CDR3 is TGTGCCATCAATCAGGGGGCTGTCAATGAGCAGTTCTTC. It yields the protein CAINQGAVNEQFF.

This clone has just one count. The chain joins TRBV7-2 to TRBJ1-6, with no clear D. Germline V gives CDR1 SGHTA, CDR2 FQGNSA. V lost 1 base to trimming and J lost 10 bases, with 5 bases between them. There are 12 residues in the CDR3. CDR3 nucleotides: TGTGCCAGCAGCTTAGTGTTATCACCCCTCCACTTT. Residues: CASSLVLSPLHF.

The chain combines TRBV5-1 with TRBJ1-6; tentatively, D is TRBD1 (5 bases). V lost 4 bases and J 8 bases, leaving 13 bases between the germline ends. The CDR3 runs 14 residues. Looked up from germline, CDR1 is SGHRS and CDR2 is YFSETQ. The CDR3 DNA reads TGCGCCAGCAGCCAGACAGTTTCAGATTCACCCCTCCACTTT. This sequence encodes CASSQTVSDSPLHF. Looking up the rest from reference TRBV5-1 and TRBJ1-6 gives the full variable domain: KAGVTQTPRYLIKTRGQQVTLSCSPISGHRSVSWYQQTPGQGLQFLFEYFSETQRNKGNFPGRFSGRQFSNSRSEMNVSTLELGDSALYLCASSQTVSDSPLHFGNGTRLTVT.

The chain is built from TRBV18 and TRBJ1-6, with TRBD1 identical over 8 bases. CDR3 length: 14 amino acids. Per the germline V gene, CDR1 is KGHSH and CDR2 is LQKENI. Trimming cost V 6 bases and J 7 bases; bases outside gene matches: 5. For the CDR3, the DNA is TGTGCCAGCTCCCGGACAGGGAAGAATTCACCCCTCCACTTT. Its translation: CASSRTGKNSPLHF.

The chain couples TRBV11-2 to TRBJ2-2; 8 bases match TRBD2. The CDR3 runs 18 residues. CDR1 and CDR2 from the germline V gene are SGHAT and FQNNGV. After removal of 7 bases from V and 1 base from J, the junction contained 14 bases not matched to a gene. CDR3 coding DNA: TGTGCCAGCACCAAGGGCCCAGCGGGAGTAAGGAACACCGGGGAGCTGTTTTTT. This sequence encodes CASTKGPAGVRNTGELFF.

The chain is built from TRBV3-1 (or the pseudogene TRBV3-2) and TRBJ1-1; no firm D call. From germline, CDR1 is LGHDT and CDR2 YNNKEL (reference sequence). Trimming removed 5 bases from V and 1 base from J, with 17 bases in between. The CDR3 extends over 16 amino acids. CDR3 in amino acids: CASSSRSGRGNTEAFF. CDR3 DNA: TGTGCCAGCAGCTCCCGTAGTGGACGGGGGAACACTGAAGCTTTCTTT.